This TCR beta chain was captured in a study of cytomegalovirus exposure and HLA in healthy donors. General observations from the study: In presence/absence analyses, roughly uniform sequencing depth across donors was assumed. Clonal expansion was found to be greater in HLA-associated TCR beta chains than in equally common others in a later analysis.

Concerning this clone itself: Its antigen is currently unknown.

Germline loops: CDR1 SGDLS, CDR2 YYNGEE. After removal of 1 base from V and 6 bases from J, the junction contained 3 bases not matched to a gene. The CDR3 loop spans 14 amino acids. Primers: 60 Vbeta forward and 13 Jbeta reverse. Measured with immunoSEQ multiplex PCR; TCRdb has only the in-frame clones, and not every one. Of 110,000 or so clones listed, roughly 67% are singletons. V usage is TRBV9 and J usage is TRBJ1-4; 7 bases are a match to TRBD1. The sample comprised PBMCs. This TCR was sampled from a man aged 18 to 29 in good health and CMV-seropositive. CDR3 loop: CASSVRGLDEKLFF. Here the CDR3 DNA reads TGTGCCAGCAGCGTAAGGGGGCTGGATGAAAAACTGTTTTTT.